The TCR beta chain described here comes from a study of human T cells and chemical hapten exposure. Overall study context: Among samples, TCR yields varied mainly because of small differences in pooled library volume. Points from the study as a whole: TCRs exceeding 1 in 1000 frequency stayed unchanged with DPC sensitization.

The study used a library that attached unique molecular identifiers to individual cDNA molecules. Per the original data handling: From about 22,000 to 700,000 TCRs were found per sample, with a median of approximately 92,000. TCRdb passed the reads through MiXCR, listing each CDR3 protein once. TCRdb's processing, not the study's, gives the V and J calls here. Among about 120,000 distinct CDR3 sequences, 8% to 9.5% were seen once, and the ten largest hold 1.4%. With 0 bases clipped from V and 0 bases from J, the junction kept 11 bases outside the gene matches. Per the germline V gene, CDR1 is SGDLS and CDR2 is YYNGEE. The CDR3 consists of 18 residues. Unfractionated whole blood served as the source for total RNA extraction. This clonotype has at least ten counts. Its antigen is still unknown.

Sequenced material: whole blood. The TCR comes from a human donor in good health. Some clones in this sample may be carry-over from other donors' samples. The chain has TRBV9 and TRBJ1-1, with 7 bases that match TRBD1. CDR3 sequence: CASSVEDRPPPMNTEAFF. The CDR3 region has the DNA TGTGCCAGCAGCGTAGAGGACAGGCCTCCACCCATGAACACTGAAGCTTTCTTT.